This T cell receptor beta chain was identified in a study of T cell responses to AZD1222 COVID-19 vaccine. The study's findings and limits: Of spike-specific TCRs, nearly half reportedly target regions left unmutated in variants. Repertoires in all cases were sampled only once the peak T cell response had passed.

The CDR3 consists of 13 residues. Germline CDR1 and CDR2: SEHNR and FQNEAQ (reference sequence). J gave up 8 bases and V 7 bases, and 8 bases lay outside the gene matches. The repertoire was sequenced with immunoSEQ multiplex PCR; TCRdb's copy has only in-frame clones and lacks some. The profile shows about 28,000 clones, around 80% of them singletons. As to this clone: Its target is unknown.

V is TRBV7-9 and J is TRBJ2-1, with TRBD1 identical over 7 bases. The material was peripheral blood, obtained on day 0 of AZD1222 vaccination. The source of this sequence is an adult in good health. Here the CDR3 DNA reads TGTGCCAGCACACGACAGGGTAGGGATGAGCAGTTCTTC. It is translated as CASTRQGRDEQFF.